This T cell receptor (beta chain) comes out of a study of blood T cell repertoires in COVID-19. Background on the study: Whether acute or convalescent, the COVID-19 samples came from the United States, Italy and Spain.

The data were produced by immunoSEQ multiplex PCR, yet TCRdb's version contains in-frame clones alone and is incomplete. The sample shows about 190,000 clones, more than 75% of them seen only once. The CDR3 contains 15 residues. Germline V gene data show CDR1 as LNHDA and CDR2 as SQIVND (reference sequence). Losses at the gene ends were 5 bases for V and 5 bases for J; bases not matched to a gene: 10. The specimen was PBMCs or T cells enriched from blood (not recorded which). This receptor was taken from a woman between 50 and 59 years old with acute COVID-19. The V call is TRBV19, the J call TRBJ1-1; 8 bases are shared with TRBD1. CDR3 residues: CASSPLDRGGTEAFF. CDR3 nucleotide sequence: TGTGCCAGTAGTCCCCTCGACAGGGGAGGTACTGAAGCTTTCTTT.